This T cell receptor beta chain was profiled in a study of blood T cell repertoires in COVID-19. Trimming took 2 bases from V and 1 from J; bases not matched to a gene: 5. The germline V gene has CDR1 MNHEY and CDR2 SVGEGT. This CDR3 region has 16 residues. The study drew participants aged about 18 to 95 years from 20 to 30 US areas. Two negative PCRs, clearance, or symptom resolution characterized the recovered Cohort 3 donors. Repertoires were generated with immunoSEQ multiplex PCR, while TCRdb's copy carries only in-frame clones and drops some. The data show some 170,000 clones, around 83% seen once.

The specimen sequenced was PBMCs or T cells enriched from blood (not recorded which). The receptor's source is a man aged 50 to 59 who had recovered from COVID-19. The rearrangement uses TRBV6-2 or TRBV6-3 and TRBJ2-5; TRBD2 aligns across 9 bases. The CDR3 protein is CASSYRVAGVQETQYF. As DNA, the CDR3 is TGTGCCAGCAGTTACCGGGTAGCGGGGGTCCAAGAGACCCAGTACTTC.